This T cell receptor (beta chain) stems from a study of T cell responses to AZD1222 COVID-19 vaccine. The CDR3 runs 18 residues. The V segment lost 2 bases and the J segment 2 bases; nucleotides outside the gene matches: 12. CDR1 MNHEY and CDR2 SVGEGT come from the germline V gene. Method: immunoSEQ multiplex PCR; TCRdb's copy keeps in-frame clones and lacks some. Here the sample spans under 200,000 clones, roughly nine tenths being singletons. The J gene is TRBJ1-5, the V gene TRBV6-2 or TRBV6-3; 7 bases are shared with TRBD1. Material: peripheral blood, obtained on day 0 of AZD1222 vaccination. This receptor was obtained from an adult in good health. DNA of the CDR3: TGTGCCAGCAGTTACGGTCTCCTCGCGACAGGGCGCAATCAGCCCCAGCATTTT. This encodes CASSYGLLATGRNQPQHF.